One and the same sample provided the 22 T cell receptor beta chains below, sequenced in a study of OX40 agonist ivuxolimab in advanced cancers. Method: immunoSEQ multiplex PCR; TCRdb's copy keeps in-frame clones and lacks some. The profile shows under 90,000 clones, roughly 86% of them singletons. The sample in question was CD4+ or CD8+ T cells sorted from blood, obtained in a trial of the OX40 agonist ivuxolimab. The receptors stem from an adult with an advanced solid tumor such as melanoma, head and neck, liver or kidney cancer.

The J gene is TRBJ1-2, the V gene TRBV11-2; D ambiguous. CDR1 SGHAT and CDR2 FQNNGV come from the germline V gene. The V gene lost 1 base and the J gene lost 1 base, with 10 bases spanning the gap. This CDR3 contains 15 residues. The CDR3 bases are TGTGCCAGCAGCTTAGGGGGAGACCTTAACTATGGCTACACCTTC. Protein product: CASSLGGDLNYGYTF.

The rearrangement links TRBV5-1 to TRBJ1-1; 7 bases map to TRBD1. The CDR3 has 17 residues. V gave up 7 bases and J gave up 1 base; unmatched junction bases: 16. In germline, CDR1 is SGHRS, CDR2 YFSETQ. This CDR3 reads CASSRTGGSGANTEAFF. For the CDR3, the DNA is TGCGCCAGCTCCCGGACAGGAGGTTCTGGGGCGAACACTGAAGCTTTCTTT. The full variable domain, with the rest looked up from reference TRBV5-1 and TRBJ1-1, is KAGVTQTPRYLIKTRGQQVTLSCSPISGHRSVSWYQQTPGQGLQFLFEYFSETQRNKGNFPGRFSGRQFSNSRSEMNVSTLELGDSALYLCASSRTGGSGANTEAFFGQGTRLTVV.

The V call is TRBV7-9, the J call TRBJ1-1; 7 positions match TRBD1. Germline CDR1 and CDR2: SEHNR and FQNEAQ (reference sequence). The CDR3 extends over 13 amino acids. The V segment lost 7 bases and the J segment 6 bases; nucleotides outside the gene matches: 8. CDR3 sequence: CASTSRDRPEAFF. Here the CDR3 DNA reads TGTGCCAGCACGAGTCGGGACAGACCTGAAGCTTTCTTT.

J is TRBJ1-1 and V is TRBV10-3, with D possibly being TRBD1 (5 bases). CDR3 size: 15 residues. Trimming took off 0 bases at V and 10 bases at J, with 18 bases between the two ends. Germline V gene sequence: CDR1 ENHRY, CDR2 SYGVKD. CDR3 coding DNA: TGTGCCATCAGTGAGTCGGGACTGGGGCAAGGAAGAGCTTTCTTT. Its translation: CAISESGLGQGRAFF.

V is TRBV2 and J is TRBJ2-1; 7 nucleotides agree with TRBD2. Germline CDR1 SNHLY, CDR2 FYNNEI. The CDR3 is 14 amino acids. Trimming took 8 bases from V and 2 from J; bases not matched to a gene: 6. This CDR3 reads CASQSGTTYNEQFF. The CDR3 nucleotides are TGTGCCAGCCAATCCGGGACTACCTACAATGAGCAGTTCTTC.

The chain has TRBV2 and TRBJ2-1; tentatively, D is TRBD2 (5 bases). The CDR3 contains 15 residues. V was pared by 1 base and J by 4 bases, with 11 bases between. CDR1 SNHLY and CDR2 FYNNEI come from the germline V gene. The CDR3 coding sequence is TGTGCCAGCAGTGAAGGTGGGAGAGGATACAATGAGCAGTTCTTC. Protein product: CASSEGGRGYNEQFF. Complete variable domain (other parts from reference TRBV2 and TRBJ2-1): EPEVTQTPSHQVTQMGQEVILRCVPISNHLYFYWYRQILGQKVEFLVSFYNNEISEKSEIFDDQFSVERPDGSNFTLKIRSTKLEDSAMYFCASSEGGRGYNEQFFGPGTRLTVL.

This chain joins TRBV25-1 and TRBJ1-3; perhaps TRBD1 as D (5 bases). The V gene lost 8 bases and the J gene lost 9 bases, with 11 bases spanning the gap. This CDR3 has 11 amino acids. CDR1 is MGHDK and CDR2 is SYGVNS in the germline V gene. The CDR3 nucleotides are TGTGCCAGCGGGACTTTGGGCACCATATATTTT. It codes for CASGTLGTIYF.

This chain joins TRBV6-6 and TRBJ2-3, with D maybe TRBD2 (5 bases). The CDR3 has 13 residues. Germline values: CDR1 MNHNY, CDR2 SVGAGI (reference sequence). V was clipped by 9 bases and J by 2 bases, with 12 bases between them. The CDR3 DNA reads TGTGCCAGGTCTCGGGGATTCACAGATACGCAGTATTTT. This codes for CARSRGFTDTQYF.

The chain joins TRBV5-1 to TRBJ1-1; no clear D gene. Germline values: CDR1 SGHRS, CDR2 YFSETQ. V lost 0 bases and J 2 bases, leaving 8 bases between the germline ends. The CDR3 extends over 14 amino acids. CDR3 residues: CASSLEEPNTEAFF. DNA of the CDR3: TGCGCCAGCAGCTTGGAGGAACCCAACACTGAAGCTTTCTTT.

The chain combines TRBV6-6 with TRBJ2-5; no reliable D call. The J call is uncertain, as TRBJ2-7 better fits the DNA end. CDR1 and CDR2 from the germline V gene are MNHNY and SVGAGI (reference sequence). The CDR3 spans 13 residues. This CDR3 is CATRPEPSYEQYF. The CDR3 region has the DNA TGTGCCACTCGGCCCGAACCCTCCTACGAGCAGTACTTC.

This clone was found a few times. CDR3: CASNRGQNTEAFF. The CDR3 DNA reads as TGCGCCAGCAATCGTGGACAGAACACTGAAGCTTTCTTT. V is TRBV10-2 and J is TRBJ1-1, with a tentative D call TRBD1 (5 bases). The germline gives CDR1 WSHSY, CDR2 SAAADI. There are 13 residues in the CDR3. Deletions cut 7 bases from V and 1 base from J, with 10 bases between.

The J gene is TRBJ1-1, the V gene TRBV2; tentatively, D is TRBD1 (5 bases). This CDR3 has 12 amino acids. Deletions cut 7 bases from V and 9 bases from J, with 15 bases between. The V gene's germline CDR1 is SNHLY and CDR2 FYNNEI. The CDR3 spells CASTGGWGQAFF. The CDR3 DNA sequence: TGTGCCAGCACCGGGGGTTGGGGCCAAGCTTTCTTT.

The chain carries TRBV6-1 and TRBJ1-5, with a possible D match to TRBD1 (6 bases). This CDR3 region has 15 residues. V lost 1 base and J 4 bases, leaving 11 bases between the germline ends. From germline, CDR1 is MNHNS and CDR2 SASEGT. The CDR3 DNA reads TGTGCCAGCAGTGAAGGACAGGCGCTAAATCAGCCCCAGCATTTT. Translating gives CASSEGQALNQPQHF.

This clone was seen a few times. The chain uses TRBV19 and TRBJ1-2; D is uncertain. V shed 8 bases and J shed 0 bases, with 7 bases lying between them. This CDR3 has 12 amino acids. From germline, CDR1 is LNHDA and CDR2 SQIVND (reference sequence). Written as DNA, the CDR3 is TGTGCCAGTGCAGGTTCTAACTATGGCTACACCTTC. Amino acid sequence: CASAGSNYGYTF.

This clone is categorized as medium-sized. This chain joins TRBV10-2 and TRBJ2-2; D tentatively reads TRBD1 or TRBD2 (6 bases each). The CDR3 extends over 13 amino acids. V lost 2 bases, J lost 7 bases, and 8 bases lay in between. Per the germline V gene, CDR1 is WSHSY and CDR2 is SAAADI. The CDR3 DNA reads as TGCGCCAGCAGTGAGAGGGGGGTCGGGGAGCTGTTTTTT. This gives the protein CASSERGVGELFF.

J is TRBJ2-1 and V is TRBV5-6, with TRBD2 identical over 8 bases. With 0 bases clipped from V and 7 bases from J, the junction kept 3 bases outside the gene matches. The V gene's germline CDR1 is SGHDT and CDR2 YYEEEE. The CDR3 has 14 amino acids. The DNA of the CDR3 is TGTGCCAGCAGCTTGGTGGTAGCGGGGAATGAGCAGTTCTTC. This translates into CASSLVVAGNEQFF.

CDR3 nucleotides: TGTGCCAGTAGTATAGCTCCACGGCCCCCACACCCCATGAACACTGAAGCTTTCTTT. This sequence encodes CASSIAPRPPHPMNTEAFF. J is TRBJ1-1 and V is TRBV19, with unresolved D. V shed 1 base and J shed 0 bases, with 21 bases lying between them. Germline assignment: CDR1 LNHDA and CDR2 SQIVND (reference sequence). This CDR3 region has 19 residues. The full variable domain, its missing parts supplied by reference TRBV19 and TRBJ1-1, is DGGITQSPKYLFRKEGQNVTLSCEQNLNHDAMYWYRQDPGQGLRLIYYSQIVNDFQKGDIAEGYSVSREKKESFPLTVTSAQKNPTAFYLCASSIAPRPPHPMNTEAFFGQGTRLTVV.

V and J are TRBV7-6 and TRBJ1-2; D might be TRBD1 (5 bases). The length of the CDR3 is 15 residues. Trimming cost V 1 base and J 8 bases, with 17 bases left between them. Germline-derived CDR1 and CDR2 are SGHVS and FNYEAQ. This CDR3 is CASSLEAGQAAGYTF. Here the CDR3 DNA reads TGTGCCAGCAGCTTAGAGGCAGGGCAGGCAGCGGGCTACACCTTC.

The V gene is TRBV6-5, the J gene TRBJ1-2; D is unclear. CDR1 and CDR2 (germline): MNHEY, SVGAGI. Trimming took off 2 bases at V and 4 bases at J, with 14 bases between the two ends. The CDR3 is made up of 15 amino acids. CDR3 amino acids: CASSYSFGQVYGYTF. The CDR3 coding sequence is TGTGCCAGCAGTTACAGCTTTGGTCAGGTCTATGGCTACACCTTC.

The chain carries TRBV6-6 and TRBJ1-4; tentative D call: TRBD1 (5 bases). This CDR3 contains 15 residues. Germline V CDR1 and CDR2: MNHNY, SVGAGI (reference sequence). The V and J ends lost 6 bases and 2 bases respectively, with 13 bases between them. The CDR3 DNA reads TGTGCCAGCAGAAGGACACCGATTACTAATGAAAAACTGTTTTTT. This translates into CASRRTPITNEKLFF.

The CDR3 nucleotides are TGCGCCAGCAGCTTGGGGACAGATAGCAATCAGCCCCAGCATTTT. It translates to CASSLGTDSNQPQHF. J is TRBJ1-5 and V is TRBV5-1; D is perhaps TRBD1 (6 bases). CDR3 size: 15 residues. CDR1 is SGHRS, CDR2 YFSETQ, per germline. Deletions cut 0 bases from V and 0 bases from J, with 7 bases between.

The rearrangement uses TRBV5-4 and TRBJ2-7, with D perhaps given as TRBD1 or TRBD2 (6 bases each). V was pared by 4 bases and J by 6 bases, with 23 bases between. Germline CDR1 is SGHNT and CDR2 is YYREEE (reference sequence). The CDR3 has 16 amino acids. CDR3 bases: TGTGCCAGCAGCCCGGGGGACACTTCCCTCCCAGGCGAGCAGTACTTC. It encodes CASSPGDTSLPGEQYF. Combining the CDR3 with reference TRBV5-4 and TRBJ2-7 gives the whole variable domain ETGVTQSPTHLIKTRGQQVTLRCSSQSGHNTVSWYQQALGQGPQFIFQYYREEENGRGNFPPRFSGLQFPNYSSELNVNALELDDSALYLCASSPGDTSLPGEQYFGPGTRLTVT.